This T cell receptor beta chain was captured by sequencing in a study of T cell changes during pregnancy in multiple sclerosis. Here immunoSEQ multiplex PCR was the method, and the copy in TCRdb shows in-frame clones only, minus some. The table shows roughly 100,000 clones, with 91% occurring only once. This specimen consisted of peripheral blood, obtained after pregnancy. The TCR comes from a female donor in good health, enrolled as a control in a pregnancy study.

The CDR3 DNA is TGTGCCAGCAGTTACTCGGACATATCGAGAGCTTTCTTT. This codes for CASSYSDISRAFF. This chain links TRBV6-5 with TRBJ1-1; maybe TRBD1 (5 bases). V was clipped by 0 bases and J by 10 bases, with 12 bases between them. Germline V gene sequence: CDR1 MNHEY, CDR2 SVGAGI. The CDR3 has 13 amino acids.